The next 27 T cell receptor beta chains were all read from a single sample in a study of cytomegalovirus exposure and HLA in healthy donors. The PCR was carried out with 60 Vbeta primers and 13 Jbeta primers. Libraries were prepared by immunoSEQ multiplex PCR; TCRdb keeps only in-frame clonotypes and omits some of them. This table holds under 140,000 clones, about 80% found once. Input material: PBMCs. These receptors all come from a woman aged 55-69 years in good health and CMV-seropositive.

V gene TRBV27 combines with J gene TRBJ2-3; possible D gene TRBD2, 6 bases. V lost 5 bases and J 2 bases, leaving 14 bases between the germline ends. The length of the CDR3 is 15 residues. CDR1 is MNHEY and CDR2 is SMNVEV in the germline V gene (reference sequence). CDR3 nucleotides: TGTGCCAGCAGTCAAACGGGACTTATCACAGATACGCAGTATTTT. This translates into CASSQTGLITDTQYF.

The chain recombines TRBV7-9 with TRBJ2-1; no definite D call. The germline gives CDR1 SEHNR, CDR2 FQNEAQ (reference sequence). The CDR3 consists of 12 residues. The V end lost 8 bases, the J end lost 5 bases, and 10 bases lay between the germline ends. CDR3: CASGVGDNEQFF. For the CDR3, the DNA is TGTGCCAGCGGAGTAGGCGACAATGAGCAGTTCTTC.

V usage is TRBV9 and J usage is TRBJ2-5, with D possibly TRBD2 on 6 matching bases. The end of the DNA fits TRBJ2-7 better, so the J call may be wrong. The CDR3 sequence is 15 residues long. Germline V gene sequence: CDR1 SGDLS, CDR2 YYNGEE. The CDR3 nucleotides read TGTGCCAGCAGCTCCGCCCCGGGAGTCAGATACGAGCAGTACTTC. Amino acid sequence: CASSSAPGVRYEQYF.

The chain carries TRBV7-6 and TRBJ1-1, with 7 positions matching TRBD1. This CDR3 has 14 amino acids. Per germline, CDR1 SGHVS and CDR2 FNYEAQ. V was clipped by 5 bases and J by 5 bases; unmatched bases: 8. In DNA, the CDR3 is TGTGCCAGCAGCGCGCCGGGACAGCTAACTGAAGCTTTCTTT. It codes for CASSAPGQLTEAFF.

This clone was seen a few times. V usage is TRBV7-2 and J usage is TRBJ2-2; D may be TRBD1 (5 bases). V lost 0 bases, J lost 7 bases, and 15 bases lay in between. This CDR3 has 16 amino acids. CDR1 is SGHTA, CDR2 FQGNSA, per germline. The CDR3, as DNA: TGTGCCAGCAGCTTAGCGCTGGGGCCGGGTGGCGGGGAGCTGTTTTTT. Translation: CASSLALGPGGGELFF. The complete variable domain, with remaining parts taken from reference TRBV7-2 and TRBJ2-2, reads GAGVSQSPSNKVTEKGKDVELRCDPISGHTALYWYRQSLGQGLEFLIYFQGNSAPDKSGLPSDRFSAERTGGSVSTLTIQRTQQEDSAVYLCASSLALGPGGGELFFGEGSRLTVL.

This rearrangement joins TRBV7-9 to TRBJ2-5; a possible D gene is TRBD2 (5 bases). The J call is doubtful: the DNA matches TRBJ2-7 better. This CDR3 comprises 14 residues. CDR1 is SEHNR and CDR2 is FQNEAQ in the germline V gene (reference sequence). CDR3 protein: CASSLHTGEFEQYF. CDR3 coding DNA: TGTGCCAGCAGCTTACATACCGGGGAGTTCGAGCAGTACTTC.

The V call is TRBV6-1, the J call TRBJ2-4; D is perhaps TRBD2 (7 bases). V was shortened by 7 bases and J by 10 bases, with 17 bases between the two germline ends. The V gene's germline CDR1 is MNHNS and CDR2 SASEGT. The CDR3 covers 13 residues. The CDR3 bases are TGTGCCAGCAAGGCGGGGGCCAGGGGAATTCAGTACTTC. Its translation is CASKAGARGIQYF.

CDR3 bases: TGTGCCAGCAGCCATCGTAGCGGGGCCTACGAGCAGTACTTC. It translates to CASSHRSGAYEQYF. The rearrangement joins TRBV5-5 to TRBJ2-7; TRBD2 matches 8 bases. The CDR3 totals 14 residues. With 4 bases clipped from V and 2 bases from J, the junction kept 5 bases outside the gene matches. CDR1 and CDR2 from the germline V gene are SGHKS and YYEKEE (reference sequence).

This sequence joins TRBV11-2 and TRBJ1-2, with D unclear. The V gene lost 5 bases and the J gene lost 0 bases, with 13 bases spanning the gap. This CDR3 comprises 15 residues. The germline V gene encodes CDR1 SGHAT and CDR2 FQNNGV. CDR3 nucleotide sequence: TGTGCCAGCAGCCTCAGTGCGGGCCCTAACTATGGCTACACCTTC. Amino acids: CASSLSAGPNYGYTF.

V is TRBV5-1 and J is TRBJ2-1, with D unresolved. CDR1 SGHRS and CDR2 YFSETQ come from the germline V gene. The CDR3 covers 15 residues. V was pared by 0 bases and J by 2 bases, with 9 bases between. CDR3 in amino acids: CASSLDARPYNEQFF. DNA for the CDR3: TGCGCCAGCAGCTTGGATGCTAGGCCCTACAATGAGCAGTTCTTC.

This clone has just a few counts. This rearrangement joins TRBV5-8 to TRBJ1-6; possibly TRBD1 for D (6 bases). V lost 4 bases and J 0 bases, leaving 11 bases between the germline ends. CDR1 is SGHTS, CDR2 YDEGEE, per germline. The CDR3 length is 16 residues. The CDR3 DNA follows: TGTGCCAGCAGCACGACAGGAAGCTCCTATAATTCACCCCTCCACTTT. Its protein product is CASSTTGSSYNSPLHF.

Details on this clone: At the DNA level, this CDR3 is encoded by other sequences in the same sample as well. The rearrangement links TRBV18 to TRBJ1-1; TRBD1 is a possible D gene (5 bases). The germline V gene has CDR1 KGHSH and CDR2 LQKENI. The CDR3 consists of 15 residues. Trimming took 6 bases from V and 3 from J, leaving 17 bases between them. The CDR3 bases are TGTGCCAGCTCTCATGGGCAGTCACAGGACACTGAAGCTTTCTTT. Protein sequence: CASSHGQSQDTEAFF.

The rearrangement links TRBV10-3 to TRBJ1-1; TRBD1 is a possible D gene (6 bases). This CDR3 comprises 14 residues. The V and J ends lost 5 bases and 6 bases respectively, with 16 bases between them. The germline CDR1 and CDR2 sequences are ENHRY and SYGVKD. The CDR3: CAISRGGRWAEAFF. The CDR3, as DNA: TGTGCCATCAGTAGGGGGGGCAGGTGGGCTGAAGCTTTCTTT.

The rearrangement links TRBV5-1 to TRBJ1-6; D is unresolved. Germline CDR1 SGHRS, CDR2 YFSETQ. The V and J ends lost 4 bases and 10 bases respectively, with 21 bases between them. CDR3 length: 16 residues. Here the CDR3 reads CASSLDPGNLGSPLHF. DNA of the CDR3: TGCGCCAGCAGCCTCGATCCCGGGAATTTGGGGTCACCCCTCCACTTT.

The gene calls are TRBV5-1 and TRBJ2-7; D remains unclear. This CDR3 is 14 amino acids long. Germline CDR1 is SGHRS and CDR2 is YFSETQ. V lost 2 bases to trimming and J lost 2 bases, with 11 bases between them. The CDR3 DNA is TGCGCCAGCAGCTTCCTAACGGGTCCCTACGAGCAGTACTTC. Translation: CASSFLTGPYEQYF.

The chain joins TRBV5-1 to TRBJ2-3; TRBD1 matches 8 bases. The CDR3 is 17 amino acids. CDR1 and CDR2 (germline): SGHRS, YFSETQ. After removal of 4 bases from V and 4 bases from J, the junction contained 14 bases not matched to a gene. CDR3 bases: TGCGCCAGCAGCGTCGGACAGGGAACCCCAGGCGCAGATACGCAGTATTTT. It encodes CASSVGQGTPGADTQYF.

A few counts support this clone. The chain uses TRBV7-9 and TRBJ2-3, with D perhaps TRBD2 (5 bases). Germline V gene data show CDR1 as SEHNR and CDR2 as FQNEAQ (reference sequence). V dropped 4 bases and J dropped 14 bases, with 13 bases sitting between them. The CDR3 covers 11 residues. The CDR3 nucleotides read TGTGCCAGCAGCTCCGGAGAGGGCCTGTATTTT. Amino acids: CASSSGEGLYF.

The chain carries TRBV2 and TRBJ2-3; 8 positions match TRBD2. Germline V gene data show CDR1 as SNHLY and CDR2 as FYNNEI. This CDR3 contains 16 residues. Trimming cost V 5 bases and J 4 bases; bases outside gene matches: 11. In nucleotides, the CDR3 is TGTGCCAGCAGTTCGGGAGGGCCGGCAGTTTCAGATACGCAGTATTTT. It codes for CASSSGGPAVSDTQYF.

The chain couples TRBV13 to TRBJ2-7; D gene ambiguous. Trimming cost V 2 bases and J 3 bases, with 11 bases left between them. This CDR3 is 14 amino acids long. Per the germline V gene, CDR1 is PRHDT and CDR2 is FYEKMQ (reference sequence). In DNA form, the CDR3 reads TGTGCCAGCAGCTTACGGCGGAGACGCTACGAGCAGTACTTC. Its translation is CASSLRRRRYEQYF. The entire variable domain, with the rest obtained from reference TRBV13 and TRBJ2-7, is as follows: AAGVIQSPRHLIKEKRETATLKCYPIPRHDTVYWYQQGPGQDPQFLISFYEKMQSDKGSIPDRFSAQQFSDYHSELNMSSLELGDSALYFCASSLRRRRYEQYFGPGTRLTVT.

Only a few counts were recorded for this clone. This chain uses TRBV10-3 with TRBJ1-1; D unresolved. Germline V gives CDR1 ENHRY, CDR2 SYGVKD. Trimming cost V 2 bases and J 4 bases, with 8 bases left between them. CDR3 length: 13 residues. CDR3 sequence reads: CAISERRSTEAFF. For the CDR3, the DNA is TGTGCCATCAGTGAGAGAAGGAGCACTGAAGCTTTCTTT.

The chain uses TRBV18 and TRBJ2-3, with 9 bases identical to TRBD2. The CDR3 spans 20 residues. Trimming at V came to 0 bases and at J to 0 bases, leaving 13 bases not matched to a gene. From germline, CDR1 is KGHSH and CDR2 LQKENI. CDR3 nucleotide sequence: TGTGCCAGCTCACCACCGGGCAGGGGACTAGCTTTTGCTAGCACAGATACGCAGTATTTT. Protein sequence: CASSPPGRGLAFASTDTQYF.

This clone was seen only a few times. V usage is TRBV2 and J usage is TRBJ1-4; D is ambiguous. CDR3 length: 14 residues. V dropped 3 bases and J dropped 6 bases, with 11 bases sitting between them. Germline lookup yields CDR1 SNHLY and CDR2 FYNNEI. The CDR3 nucleotides are TGTGCCAGCAGTGAGGTCGGGGTAGATGAAAAACTGTTTTTT. This gives the protein CASSEVGVDEKLFF.

The chain has TRBV11-1 and TRBJ1-3; weak D call: TRBD1 (5 bases). Germline CDR1 reads SGHAT; CDR2 reads FQDESV (reference sequence). There are 15 residues in the CDR3. The V end lost 3 bases, the J end lost 3 bases, and 12 bases lay between the germline ends. In nucleotides, the CDR3 is TGTGCCAGCAGCTTGGACACCCCGCTTGGAAACACCATATATTTT. Protein sequence: CASSLDTPLGNTIYF.

The gene calls are TRBV5-4 and TRBJ2-2; 10 nucleotides agree with TRBD2. Unmatched junction bases numbered 0, after V lost 2 bases and J lost 2 bases. Germline assignment: CDR1 SGHNT and CDR2 YYREEE (reference sequence). This CDR3 is 15 amino acids long. This chain's CDR3 is CASSLLAGNTGELFF. For the CDR3, the DNA is TGTGCCAGCAGCTTACTAGCGGGAAACACCGGGGAGCTGTTTTTT.

The chain joins TRBV28 to TRBJ1-1; D possibly corresponds to TRBD1 (6 bases). The CDR3 spans 12 residues. The V end lost 7 bases, the J end lost 4 bases, and 10 bases lay between the germline ends. CDR1 MDHEN and CDR2 SYDVKM come from the germline V gene. This CDR3 reads CASKVGGTEAFF. In nucleotides, the CDR3 is TGTGCCAGCAAAGTAGGGGGCACTGAAGCTTTCTTT. The entire variable domain, with the rest obtained from reference TRBV28 and TRBJ1-1, is as follows: DVKVTQSSRYLVKRTGEKVFLECVQDMDHENMFWYRQDPGLGLRLIYFSYDVKMKEKGDIPEGYSVSREKKERFSLILESASTNQTSMYLCASKVGGTEAFFGQGTRLTVV.

The genes are TRBV14 and TRBJ1-1; 7 nucleotides align to TRBD1. CDR1 and CDR2 from the germline V gene are SGHDN and FVKESK. CDR3 length: 15 residues. J was trimmed by 1 base and V by 0 bases; bases with no gene match: 2. The CDR3 here is CASSQDHRGNTEAFF. As DNA, the CDR3 is TGTGCCAGCAGCCAAGACCACAGGGGGAACACTGAAGCTTTCTTT.

The J gene is TRBJ1-5, the V gene TRBV6-6; D is unclear. CDR1 is MNHNY, CDR2 SVGAGI, per germline (reference sequence). Deletions cut 0 bases from V and 6 bases from J, with 12 bases between. The CDR3 has 15 amino acids. CDR3 DNA: TGTGCCAGCAGTTACTCGAGTATCGAGGGTCAGCCCCAGCATTTT. Translating gives CASSYSSIEGQPQHF.